This T cell receptor beta chain was recorded in a study of technical replicates of blood from several donors. Germline V gene data show CDR1 as SGHNT and CDR2 as YYREEE (reference sequence). The CDR3 has 14 residues. V shed 6 bases and J shed 3 bases, with 13 bases lying between them. Assay: immunoSEQ multiplex PCR; the TCRdb copy retains only in-frame clones and omits some. The top ten hold 0.3% to 0.5% of the sample, which has about 76,000 clones, around 94% seen once. The V and J genes are TRBV5-4 and TRBJ2-1; D gene unclear. The sequence was obtained from a human donor in good health. The specimen sequenced was T cells isolated from PBMCs. CDR3 sequence reads: CASTDVASYNEQFF. The CDR3 DNA follows: TGTGCCAGCACGGATGTTGCTAGCTACAATGAGCAGTTCTTC.